The entry that follows covers one T cell receptor beta chain sequence. Its antigen remains unidentified. The data are from a study of OX40 agonist ivuxolimab in advanced cancers. Produced via immunoSEQ multiplex PCR; TCRdb's table is partial and in-frame only. The sample has roughly 29,000 clones; roughly 90% are singletons. Study observations and caveats: Relative to CD4+, CD8+ T cells held more expanded clones on average.

The CDR3 sequence is 11 residues long. V gave up 3 bases and J gave up 4 bases, with 4 bases separating them. Germline V gives CDR1 MGHDK, CDR2 SYGVNS. The receptor's source is an adult with an advanced solid tumor such as melanoma, head and neck, liver or kidney cancer. The chain recombines TRBV25-1 with TRBJ2-7; no reliable D call. This sample comprised CD4+ or CD8+ T cells sorted from blood, obtained in a trial of the OX40 agonist ivuxolimab. The CDR3 protein is CASSEGYEQYF. CDR3 DNA sequence: TGTGCCAGCAGTGAGGGGTACGAGCAGTACTTC.